The 9 T cell receptor beta chains below all came from one sample that was sequenced in a study of blood T cells in healthy people across ages. The second PCR ran about 6 to 11 cycles with a sample-barcoded 5' primer and J-beta primers. One entry per CDR3 protein, called by TCRdb with MiXCR from the 5' RACE reads. This sample has about 1.4 million distinct CDR3 sequences, with approximately 59% found just once. Sequencing used blood. These receptors originate from a man between 18 and 29 years old in good health.

The chain couples TRBV6-6 to TRBJ2-7; D may be TRBD2 (6 bases). V gave up 2 bases and J gave up 0 bases, with 11 bases separating them. This CDR3 is 15 amino acids long. Germline CDR1 and CDR2: MNHNY and SVGAGI (reference sequence). CDR3 residues: CASSYMGGSSYEQYF. The CDR3 coding sequence is TGTGCCAGCAGTTACATGGGGGGTAGCTCCTACGAGCAGTACTTC.

The chain joins TRBV6-2 or TRBV6-3 to TRBJ2-2; possible D gene TRBD2, 6 bases. CDR1 is MNHEY and CDR2 is SVGEGT in the germline V gene. V lost 2 bases, J lost 0 bases, and 13 bases lay in between. The CDR3 runs to 17 residues. The CDR3 reads CASSYHPRTTNTGELFF. As DNA, the CDR3 is TGTGCCAGCAGTTACCACCCCAGGACTACGAACACCGGGGAGCTGTTTTTT.

The genes are TRBV12-3 or TRBV12-4 and TRBJ2-1; 10 bases are shared with TRBD2. The J call could be wrong; TRBJ2-7 is a better fit for the DNA end. There are 18 residues in the CDR3. The CDR3 sequence is CASSLRAGGLPMYNEQYF. CDR3 nucleotide sequence: TGTGCCAGCAGTTTAAGAGCGGGAGGGTTACCCATGTACAATGAGCAGTACTTC.

The chain is built from TRBV20-1 and TRBJ2-7; 7 bases are shared with TRBD1. With 6 bases clipped from V and 12 bases from J, the junction kept 14 bases outside the gene matches. Germline CDR1 reads DFQATT; CDR2 reads SNEGSKA (reference sequence). There are 12 residues in the CDR3. The CDR3 here is CSAHNGAGGLYF. In DNA form, the CDR3 reads TGCAGTGCCCACAATGGGGCAGGGGGATTGTACTTC.

Remarks on this clonotype: The junction differs from germline at one of its ends, possibly a read error. The V and J genes are TRBV7-2 and TRBJ2-1; maybe TRBD2 (6 bases). The CDR3 covers 18 residues. CDR1 is SGHTA, CDR2 FQGNSA, per germline. Here the CDR3 DNA reads TGTGCCAGCAGTTTAGCAAAATATAGGAGGGGTTCCTACAATGAGCAGTTCTTC. Translated: CASSLAKYRRGSYNEQFF.

The table lists this clonotype with a few counts. This chain joins TRBV9 and TRBJ1-2; TRBD1 might be the D (6 bases). Looked up from germline, CDR1 is SGDLS and CDR2 is YYNGEE. This CDR3 is built from 13 residues. The V end was cut by 3 bases, the J end by 8 bases, with 14 bases between. The CDR3 region is CASSGGPAYGYTF. CDR3 nucleotides: TGTGCCAGCAGCGGGGGGCCGGCGTACGGCTACACCTTC.

This clonotype has a handful of counts. The chain couples TRBV20-1 to TRBJ2-5; no definite D call. This CDR3 is built from 8 residues. Trimming left V 5 bases short and J 8 bases short, with 3 bases between. Germline V gene sequence: CDR1 DFQATT, CDR2 SNEGSKA (reference sequence). In DNA, the CDR3 is TGCAGTGCTGGTACCCAGTACTTC. Its protein product is CSAGTQYF.

The chain recombines TRBV12-3 or TRBV12-4 with TRBJ2-1; TRBD1 aligns across 8 bases. The CDR3 totals 16 residues. V trimming: 5 bases; J trimming: 4 bases; junction bases outside the gene matches: 10. CDR3 coding DNA: TGTGCCAGCAGTCTTTGGACAGGGATGAGGTACAATGAGCAGTTCTTC. Its protein product is CASSLWTGMRYNEQFF.

The chain couples TRBV6-2 or TRBV6-3 to TRBJ2-7; 9 bases align to TRBD1. The DNA end lines up better with TRBJ2-5; the J call may be wrong. CDR1 and CDR2 from the germline V gene are MNHEY and SVGEGT. CDR3 length: 15 amino acids. CDR3 in DNA: TGTGCCAGCAGTAGGACAGGGGCAAATCCAGAGACCCAGTACTTC. It is translated as CASSRTGANPETQYF.